The 10 T cell receptor beta chains listed next were all sequenced from one sample in a study of response to subunit inactivated influenza vaccine (dated by TCRdb to between 2018 and 2020). Library preparation employed RT-PCR. Sequencing took place on an Illumina HiSeq 2500. Through fastp at Q25 and MiXCR, TCRdb rebuilt clones from the public reads, retaining in-frame beta chains. Rows matching on CDR3 protein sequence are summarized as one entry with the most common DNA and genes. The sample includes more than 700,000 distinct CDR3 sequences, with around 20% observed a single time. The ten top clones hold approximately 10% of the sample. The sequencing used PBMCs from blood, collected 5 days after vaccination. Every receptor here comes from a man aged 50 to 59 who received an inactivated influenza vaccine. Donor details come from another sample of the same person, matched by shared clones.

The chain combines TRBV4-2 with TRBJ2-3; weak D call: TRBD2 (6 bases). Looked up from germline, CDR1 is LGHNA and CDR2 is YNFKEQ. Trimming removed 0 bases from V and 3 bases from J, with 13 bases in between. CDR3 length: 16 residues. As DNA, the CDR3 is TGTGCCAGCAGCCAAGATTGGGCGGGGATTACAGATACGCAGTATTTT. Amino acids: CASSQDWAGITDTQYF.

This clonotype was counted at least ten times. One end of the junction is discordant with germline, which a read error may explain. The chain couples TRBV3-1 to TRBJ1-5; D may be TRBD1 (5 bases). CDR3 length: 12 amino acids. Per germline, CDR1 LGHDT and CDR2 YNNKEL (reference sequence). The chain's CDR3 is CASGQGGQPQHF. The CDR3 DNA follows: TGTGCCAGCGGCCAGGGTGGACAGCCCCAGCATTTT.

The V and J genes are TRBV20-1 and TRBJ2-7; TRBD2 matches at 7 bases. This CDR3 is 13 amino acids long. CDR1 DFQATT and CDR2 SNEGSKA come from the germline V gene (reference sequence). V shed 1 base and J 3 bases; nucleotides not matched to a gene: 3. The CDR3 sequence: CSARVIAGYEQYF. DNA for the CDR3: TGCAGTGCTAGAGTTATAGCGGGCTACGAGCAGTACTTC.

The chain joins TRBV12-3 or TRBV12-4 to TRBJ1-1; 7 nucleotides match TRBD1. V shed 6 bases, J shed 4 bases, and the junction held 8 bases outside the gene matches. This CDR3 has 14 amino acids. The CDR3 DNA reads as TGTGCCAGCAGAGCCCAGGGGGAGGTCACTGAAGCTTTCTTT. The encoded protein is CASRAQGEVTEAFF.

This clonotype has more than one count but fewer than ten. The rearrangement uses TRBV6-2 or TRBV6-3 and TRBJ1-5; TRBD1 is a possible D gene (5 bases). The CDR3 extends over 15 amino acids. Germline V gene lookup returns CDR1 MNHEY and CDR2 SVGEGT. Between the trimmed V and J ends, which lost 7 bases and 0 bases, there was a span of 13 bases. CDR3 DNA: TGTGCCAGCACCGACGGGACGTATAGCAATCAGCCCCAGCATTTT. This gives the protein CASTDGTYSNQPQHF.

By frequency in the sample, this clonotype is medium-sized. V is TRBV18 and J is TRBJ2-7; 10 bases fit TRBD2. From germline, CDR1 is KGHSH and CDR2 LQKENI. V trimming: 3 bases; J trimming: 6 bases; junction bases outside the gene matches: 5. The CDR3 is made up of 14 amino acids. Here the CDR3 reads CASSPIAGGGEQYF. The CDR3, as DNA: TGTGCCAGCTCACCTATAGCGGGGGGCGGCGAGCAGTACTTC.

This chain connects TRBV5-1 to TRBJ1-6, with 7 bases matching TRBD1. CDR1 is SGHRS, CDR2 YFSETQ, per germline. CDR3 length: 14 amino acids. V trimming: 2 bases; J trimming: 9 bases; junction bases outside the gene matches: 5. The CDR3 spells CASSLSGQPSPLHF. The CDR3 region has the DNA TGCGCCAGCAGCTTATCGGGACAGCCTTCACCCCTCCACTTT.

The chain uses TRBV29-1 and TRBJ2-3, with 12 bases fitting TRBD2. The CDR3 is 14 amino acids. Germline V gene lookup returns CDR1 SQVTM and CDR2 ANQGSEA. V lost 7 bases to trimming and J lost 3 bases; unmatched junction nucleotides: 5. Here the CDR3 DNA reads TGCAGCGCAAAAACTAGCGGGGGGACAGATACGCAGTATTTT. It translates to CSAKTSGGTDTQYF.

This clonotype has more than one count but fewer than ten. The rearrangement joins TRBV12-3 or TRBV12-4 to TRBJ2-1, with D perhaps assigned TRBD1 or TRBD2 (8 bases each). Trimming removed 2 bases from V and 7 bases from J, with 33 bases in between. The CDR3 consists of 21 residues. Here the CDR3 reads CASSLHRGFLLGLGKRNEQFF. The CDR3 DNA reads TGTGCCAGCAGTTTACACAGGGGGTTCTTGTTGGGACTAGGGAAAAGGAATGAGCAGTTCTTC.

This clonotype was counted only a few times. The V call is TRBV12-3 or TRBV12-4, the J call TRBJ2-5; tentatively, D is TRBD2 (6 bases). This CDR3 has 15 residues. Deletions cut 2 bases from V and 4 bases from J, with 14 bases between. The CDR3 sequence is CASSLRGAGGETQYF. The CDR3 nucleotides read TGTGCCAGCAGTTTACGCGGGGCCGGGGGAGAGACCCAGTACTTC.